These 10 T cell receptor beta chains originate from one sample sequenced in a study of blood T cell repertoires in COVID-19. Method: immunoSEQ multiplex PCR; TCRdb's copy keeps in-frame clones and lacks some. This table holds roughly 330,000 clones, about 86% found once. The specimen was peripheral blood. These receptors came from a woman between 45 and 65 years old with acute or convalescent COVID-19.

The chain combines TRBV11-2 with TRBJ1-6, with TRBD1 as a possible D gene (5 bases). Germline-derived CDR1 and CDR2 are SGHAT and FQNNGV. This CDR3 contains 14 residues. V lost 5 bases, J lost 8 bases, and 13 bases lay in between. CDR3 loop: CASSQPTVDSPLHF. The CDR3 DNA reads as TGTGCCAGCAGCCAACCGACAGTCGATTCACCCCTCCACTTT. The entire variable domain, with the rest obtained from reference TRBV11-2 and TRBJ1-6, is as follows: EAGVAQSPRYKIIEKRQSVAFWCNPISGHATLYWYQQILGQGPKLLIQFQNNGVVDDSQLPKDRFSAERLKGVDSTLKIQPAKLEDSAVYLCASSQPTVDSPLHFGNGTRLTVT.

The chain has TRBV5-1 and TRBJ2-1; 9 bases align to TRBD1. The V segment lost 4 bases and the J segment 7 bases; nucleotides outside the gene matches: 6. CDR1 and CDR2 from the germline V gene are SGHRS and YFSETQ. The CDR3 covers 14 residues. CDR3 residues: CASSRGQGGNEQFF. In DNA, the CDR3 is TGCGCCAGCAGCAGGGGACAGGGAGGAAATGAGCAGTTCTTC.

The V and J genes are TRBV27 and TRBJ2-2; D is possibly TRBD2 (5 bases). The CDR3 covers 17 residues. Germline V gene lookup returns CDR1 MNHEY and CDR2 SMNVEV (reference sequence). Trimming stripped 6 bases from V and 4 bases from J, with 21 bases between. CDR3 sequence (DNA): TGTGCCAGCAGGGCCCTACTACGACGAGGGTCCACCGGGGAGCTGTTTTTT. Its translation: CASRALLRRGSTGELFF.

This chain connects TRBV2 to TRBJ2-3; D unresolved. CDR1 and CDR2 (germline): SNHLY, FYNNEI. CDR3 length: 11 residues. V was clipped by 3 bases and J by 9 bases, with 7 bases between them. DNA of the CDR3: TGTGCCAGCAGTGATGGCTGGACGCAGTATTTT. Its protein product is CASSDGWTQYF.

The CDR3 DNA reads as TGTGCCAGCAGCTCAGTCCTAGCGGGGGGGCGTACAGATACGCAGTATTTT. Translation: CASSSVLAGGRTDTQYF. The J gene is TRBJ2-3, the V gene TRBV7-2; 12 bases line up with TRBD2. V shed 4 bases and J 3 bases; nucleotides not matched to a gene: 8. There are 17 residues in the CDR3. Germline V lookup: CDR1 SGHTA, CDR2 FQGNSA.

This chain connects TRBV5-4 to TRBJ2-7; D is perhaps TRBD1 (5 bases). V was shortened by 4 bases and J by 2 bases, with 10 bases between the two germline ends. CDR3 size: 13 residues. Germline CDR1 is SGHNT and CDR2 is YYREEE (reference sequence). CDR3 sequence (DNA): TGTGCCAGCAGCCGCGACAGAACCTACGAGCAGTACGTC. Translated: CASSRDRTYEQYV.

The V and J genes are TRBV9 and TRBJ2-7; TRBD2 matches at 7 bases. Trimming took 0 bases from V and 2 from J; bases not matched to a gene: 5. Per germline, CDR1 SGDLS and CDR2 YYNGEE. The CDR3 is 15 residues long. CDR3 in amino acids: CASSVGGGNTYEQYF. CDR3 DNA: TGTGCCAGCAGCGTAGGGGGGGGAAACACCTACGAGCAGTACTTC.

In DNA form, the CDR3 reads TGTGCCTGGGCAAAACAGGGCTGGACCGGGGAGCTGTTTTTT. Its translation: CAWAKQGWTGELFF. This rearrangement joins TRBV30 to TRBJ2-2; tentative D call: TRBD1 (6 bases). Germline values: CDR1 GTSNPN, CDR2 SVGIG (reference sequence). V dropped 5 bases and J dropped 5 bases, with 15 bases sitting between them. This CDR3 has 14 residues. Based on the CDR3 plus reference TRBV30 and TRBJ2-2, the full variable domain is SQTIHQWPATLVQPVGSPLSLECTVEGTSNPNLYWYRQAAGRGLQLLFYSVGIGQISSEVPQNLSASRPQDRQFILSSKKLLLSDSGFYLCAWAKQGWTGELFFGEGSRLTVL.

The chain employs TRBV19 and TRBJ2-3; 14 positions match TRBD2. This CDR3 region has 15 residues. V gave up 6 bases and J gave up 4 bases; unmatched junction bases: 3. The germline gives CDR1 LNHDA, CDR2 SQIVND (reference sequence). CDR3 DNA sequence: TGTGCCAGTAGCGAGACTAGCGGGAGGGCAGATACGCAGTATTTT. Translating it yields CASSETSGRADTQYF. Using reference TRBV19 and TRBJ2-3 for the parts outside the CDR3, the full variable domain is DGGITQSPKYLFRKEGQNVTLSCEQNLNHDAMYWYRQDPGQGLRLIYYSQIVNDFQKGDIAEGYSVSREKKESFPLTVTSAQKNPTAFYLCASSETSGRADTQYFGPGTRLTVL.

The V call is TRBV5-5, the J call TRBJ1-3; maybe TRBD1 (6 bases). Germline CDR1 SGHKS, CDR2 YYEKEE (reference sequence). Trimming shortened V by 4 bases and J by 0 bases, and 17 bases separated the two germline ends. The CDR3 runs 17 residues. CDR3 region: CASSPNLGGLSGNTIYF. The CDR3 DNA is TGTGCCAGCAGCCCCAATCTTGGGGGCCTCTCTGGAAACACCATATATTTT.